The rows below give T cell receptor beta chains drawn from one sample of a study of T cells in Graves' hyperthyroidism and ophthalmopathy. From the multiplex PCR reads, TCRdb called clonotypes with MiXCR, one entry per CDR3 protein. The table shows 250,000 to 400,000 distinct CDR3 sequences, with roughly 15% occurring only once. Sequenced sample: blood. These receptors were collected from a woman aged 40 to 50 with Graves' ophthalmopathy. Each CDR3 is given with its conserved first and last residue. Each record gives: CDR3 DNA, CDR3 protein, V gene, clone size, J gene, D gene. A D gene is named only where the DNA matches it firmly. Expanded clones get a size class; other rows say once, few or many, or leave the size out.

CDR3nt: TGTGCCAGCAGCTTTCAGGGATTGTACACCGGGGAGCTGTTTTTT
CDR3aa: CASSFQGLYTGELFF
v_gene: TRBV5-6
abundance: many
j_gene: TRBJ2-2
d_gene: NA

CDR3nt: TGTGCCAGCAGTGAGCAAAGCTCCTATAATTCACCCCTCCACTTT
CDR3aa: CASSEQSSYNSPLHF
v_gene: TRBV6-1
abundance: many
j_gene: TRBJ1-6
d_gene: NA

CDR3nt: TGTGCCAGCAACTTGGTTTACAGTTACAATGAGCAGTTCTTC
CDR3aa: CASNLVYSYNEQFF
v_gene: TRBV5-5
abundance: few
j_gene: TRBJ2-1
d_gene: NA

CDR3nt: TGCAGCGCCGCCCGGGGGCCTGGGTACGAGCAGTACTTC
CDR3aa: CSAARGPGYEQYF
v_gene: TRBV29-1
abundance: many
j_gene: TRBJ2-7
d_gene: NA

CDR3nt: TGTGCCAGCAGTTTGACAGGGGAGTTTTCACCCCTCCACTTT
CDR3aa: CASSLTGEFSPLHF
v_gene: TRBV12-3/TRBV12-4
abundance: many
j_gene: TRBJ1-6
d_gene: TRBD1

CDR3nt: TGTGCCAGCAGCTTAGAACAGGGAGGGTTCCTGAGCTACACCTTC
CDR3aa: CASSLEQGGFLSYTF
v_gene: TRBV7-6
abundance: many
j_gene: TRBJ1-2
d_gene: NA

CDR3nt: TGTGCCAGCAGGCGAGAGGCCATTAACAATGAGCAGTTCTTC
CDR3aa: CASRREAINNEQFF
v_gene: TRBV2
abundance: many
j_gene: TRBJ2-1
d_gene: NA

CDR3nt: TGTGCCAGCAGTTTCACGCCGGGACCGGGCTATGGCTACACCTTC
CDR3aa: CASSFTPGPGYGYTF
v_gene: TRBV27
abundance: many
j_gene: TRBJ1-2
d_gene: NA

CDR3nt: TGCGCCAGCAGCTCCCGGACTAGCGGGGTGAGCTCCTACAATGAGCAGTTCTTC
CDR3aa: CASSSRTSGVSSYNEQFF
v_gene: TRBV5-1
abundance: many
j_gene: TRBJ2-1
d_gene: TRBD2

CDR3nt: TGTGCCAGCAGCTTAAATCATGCTGAAGCTTTCTTT
CDR3aa: CASSLNHAEAFF
v_gene: TRBV7-2
abundance: many
j_gene: TRBJ1-1
d_gene: NA

CDR3nt: TGTGCCAGCAGTTACTTTGGAATGGGCGAGACCCAGTACTTC
CDR3aa: CASSYFGMGETQYF
v_gene: TRBV6-6
abundance: many
j_gene: TRBJ2-5
d_gene: NA

CDR3nt: TGCAGCGTTGGGGTAGGCGGTAACTCCTACGAGCAGTACTTC
CDR3aa: CSVGVGGNSYEQYF
v_gene: TRBV29-1
abundance: many
j_gene: TRBJ2-7
d_gene: NA

CDR3nt: TGTGCCAGCAGTTTATCCAGACTAGCGGGGCTCCAAGAGACCCAGTACTTC
CDR3aa: CASSLSRLAGLQETQYF
v_gene: TRBV12-3/TRBV12-4
abundance: many
j_gene: TRBJ2-5
d_gene: TRBD2

CDR3nt: TGTGCCAGCAGCTTGGCCCTACGGGGATACTCTCCCGCGTGGACCGGGGAGCTGTTTTTT
CDR3aa: CASSLALRGYSPAWTGELFF
v_gene: TRBV7-9
abundance: few
j_gene: TRBJ2-2
d_gene: NA

CDR3nt: TGTGCCTGGAGTGTACTTAGACATGAGCAGTACTTC
CDR3aa: CAWSVLRHEQYF
v_gene: TRBV30
abundance: NA
j_gene: TRBJ2-7
d_gene: NA

CDR3nt: TGTGCCACCACCGGGGGGGGGCAGAGGCAAGAGACCCAGTACTTC
CDR3aa: CATTGGGQRQETQYF
v_gene: TRBV6-1
abundance: few
j_gene: TRBJ2-5
d_gene: TRBD2

CDR3nt: TGTGCCAGCTCACCACCGCTACAGGAGAACAATGAGCAGTTCTTC
CDR3aa: CASSPPLQENNEQFF
v_gene: TRBV18
abundance: few
j_gene: TRBJ2-1
d_gene: NA

CDR3nt: TGTGCCAGCAGTATCACGACGGGCTGGAGCGGCTACACCTTC
CDR3aa: CASSITTGWSGYTF
v_gene: TRBV28
abundance: many
j_gene: TRBJ1-2
d_gene: NA

CDR3nt: TGTGCCACCGCGGGCGTCAATCAGCCCCAGCATTTT
CDR3aa: CATAGVNQPQHF
v_gene: TRBV19
abundance: many
j_gene: TRBJ1-5
d_gene: NA

CDR3nt: TGTGCCAGCAGTGAAAGAGGACTAGCGGGAGGACGAGCCAAAAACATTCAGTACTTC
CDR3aa: CASSERGLAGGRAKNIQYF
v_gene: TRBV6-1
abundance: NA
j_gene: TRBJ2-4
d_gene: TRBD2

CDR3nt: TGTGCCAGCAGCTTCCCAAAGACAGGGGCCCACTTGAACTCCTACAATGAGCAGTTCTTC
CDR3aa: CASSFPKTGAHLNSYNEQFF
v_gene: TRBV7-2
abundance: few
j_gene: TRBJ2-1
d_gene: TRBD1

CDR3nt: TGTGCCAGCAGCCAAGATATGGGGCCCAAGGACTTC
CDR3aa: CASSQDMGPKDF
v_gene: TRBV14
abundance: NA
j_gene: TRBJ2-5
d_gene: NA

CDR3nt: TGTGCCAGCAGTTTAGCGGGGGGGGGGTCGGGATACAATGAGCAGTTCTTC
CDR3aa: CASSLAGGGSGYNEQFF
v_gene: TRBV12-3/TRBV12-4
abundance: many
j_gene: TRBJ2-1
d_gene: TRBD2

CDR3nt: TGTGCCACCAGCAGAGATCTTGGGGGTCTCCAAAACATTCAGTACTTC
CDR3aa: CATSRDLGGLQNIQYF
v_gene: TRBV15
abundance: many
j_gene: TRBJ2-4
d_gene: NA

CDR3nt: TGCAGTGCCCTGAGGATAGCGAGTAGCACAGATACGCAGTATTTT
CDR3aa: CSALRIASSTDTQYF
v_gene: TRBV20-1
abundance: many
j_gene: TRBJ2-3
d_gene: NA

CDR3nt: TGTGCTAGCAGCTTGGACGGACTAAGCAATGAGCAGTTCTTC
CDR3aa: CASSLDGLSNEQFF
v_gene: TRBV7-7
abundance: many
j_gene: TRBJ2-1
d_gene: NA

CDR3nt: TGTGCCAGCAGTGAAGGAGGGGCCAGGTCCTACGAGCAGTACTTC
CDR3aa: CASSEGGARSYEQYF
v_gene: TRBV2
abundance: many
j_gene: TRBJ2-7
d_gene: NA

CDR3nt: TGTGCCAGCAGTCCCCAGACAGGGACCAATCAGCCCCAGCATTTT
CDR3aa: CASSPQTGTNQPQHF
v_gene: TRBV28
abundance: many
j_gene: TRBJ1-5
d_gene: TRBD1

CDR3nt: TGTGCCAGCAGCCTCGGTCGCTTTCCATCATTCCAAGAGACCCAGTACTTC
CDR3aa: CASSLGRFPSFQETQYF
v_gene: TRBV7-2
abundance: many
j_gene: TRBJ2-5
d_gene: NA

CDR3nt: TGCGCCAGCAGCAGAACAGGGGGTTCCTATAATTCACCCCTCCACTTT
CDR3aa: CASSRTGGSYNSPLHF
v_gene: TRBV5-1
abundance: NA
j_gene: TRBJ1-6
d_gene: TRBD1

CDR3nt: TGTGCCAGCAGCCGAATGACAAGCGGGGTCGGGACAGATGAGCAGTTCTTC
CDR3aa: CASSRMTSGVGTDEQFF
v_gene: TRBV7-8
abundance: many
j_gene: TRBJ2-1
d_gene: NA

CDR3nt: TGTGCCAGCAGGGACAGGGGGCTTGGGACCCAGTACTTC
CDR3aa: CASRDRGLGTQYF
v_gene: TRBV19
abundance: NA
j_gene: TRBJ2-5
d_gene: TRBD1

CDR3nt: TGTGCCAGCAGTATAGGACTGGATCAAGTGATGAACACTGAAGCTTTCTTT
CDR3aa: CASSIGLDQVMNTEAFF
v_gene: TRBV28
abundance: many
j_gene: TRBJ1-1
d_gene: NA

CDR3nt: TGTGCCAGCAGTTTAAGGGACCTCTATGGCTACACCTTC
CDR3aa: CASSLRDLYGYTF
v_gene: TRBV28
abundance: many
j_gene: TRBJ1-2
d_gene: NA

CDR3nt: TGTGCCAGCAGTAGGGCAGGGTTTGATACTGAAGCTTTCTTT
CDR3aa: CASSRAGFDTEAFF
v_gene: TRBV2
abundance: many
j_gene: TRBJ1-1
d_gene: NA

CDR3nt: TGTGCCAGCAGCTTAGATGTGAGGCACTCTGGAAACGCCATATATTTT
CDR3aa: CASSLDVRHSGNAIYF
v_gene: TRBV11-2
abundance: few
j_gene: TRBJ1-3
d_gene: NA

CDR3nt: TGTGCCAGCAGCCCGGGAGGGCAGGCGAACACTGAAGCTTTCTTT
CDR3aa: CASSPGGQANTEAFF
v_gene: TRBV3-1
abundance: many
j_gene: TRBJ1-1
d_gene: NA

CDR3nt: TGTGCCACCAGCACGGGACAACAAGAGACCCAGTACTTC
CDR3aa: CATSTGQQETQYF
v_gene: TRBV15
abundance: many
j_gene: TRBJ2-5
d_gene: NA

CDR3nt: TGTGCCAGCAGCCTAAGGGGGGCGGGAGGTAACACAGATACGCAGTATTTT
CDR3aa: CASSLRGAGGNTDTQYF
v_gene: TRBV9
abundance: few
j_gene: TRBJ2-3
d_gene: TRBD2

CDR3nt: TGTGCCAGCAGCCCTCGTGCGCCAGAGCTCTCTGGGGCCAACGTCCTGACTTTC
CDR3aa: CASSPRAPELSGANVLTF
v_gene: TRBV7-9
abundance: many
j_gene: TRBJ2-6
d_gene: NA

CDR3nt: TGTGCCAGCAGTTTGGGGGGCAGATACACCGGGGAGCTGTTTTTT
CDR3aa: CASSLGGRYTGELFF
v_gene: TRBV27
abundance: few
j_gene: TRBJ2-2
d_gene: NA

CDR3nt: TGTGCCAGCAGCTCGCAGCCAACTAATGAAAAACTGTTTTTT
CDR3aa: CASSSQPTNEKLFF
v_gene: TRBV7-2
abundance: NA
j_gene: TRBJ1-4
d_gene: NA

CDR3nt: TGCGCCAGCAGCTTGGAGGCTACCGGGAACACCGGGGAGCTGTTTTTT
CDR3aa: CASSLEATGNTGELFF
v_gene: TRBV5-1
abundance: many
j_gene: TRBJ2-2
d_gene: NA

CDR3nt: TGTGCCAGCACTCGAGACGGGGGGGCCAATGAGCAGTTCTTC
CDR3aa: CASTRDGGANEQFF
v_gene: TRBV6-2/TRBV6-3
abundance: many
j_gene: TRBJ2-1
d_gene: TRBD2